The present T cell receptor beta chain was sequenced within a study of T cells in Graves' hyperthyroidism and ophthalmopathy. Using RNA transcripts as the source, TCR beta CDR3 regions were amplified. HTBI primers were employed in a first-round RT-PCR of the TCR CDR3. TCRdb reanalysed the multiplex PCR reads using MiXCR and keeps one entry per CDR3 protein. The sample holds approximately 300,000 distinct CDR3 sequences; about 18% are singletons and the top ten take around 58%. Findings of the study overall: Prediction of ophthalmopathy progression came a median approximately 6.6 months pre-onset.

Lactation, pregnancy, other autoimmune disease or uncontrolled infection excluded patients. The PBMCs were taken from less than 11 ml of fresh peripheral blood. A word on this clonotype: The antigen is not known.

Germline V lookup: CDR1 LGHNA, CDR2 YSLEER. The CDR3 extends over 13 amino acids. The specimen was blood. The chain joins TRBV4-3 to TRBJ2-1, with 8 bases identical to TRBD1. Near its end, the DNA agrees better with TRBJ2-7, so the J call may be wrong. The TCR was taken from a woman aged 55-69 years with Graves' ophthalmopathy. CDR3 residues: CASSFRTGNEQYF. In DNA form, the CDR3 reads TGCGCCAGCAGCTTCCGGACAGGGAATGAGCAGTACTTC.